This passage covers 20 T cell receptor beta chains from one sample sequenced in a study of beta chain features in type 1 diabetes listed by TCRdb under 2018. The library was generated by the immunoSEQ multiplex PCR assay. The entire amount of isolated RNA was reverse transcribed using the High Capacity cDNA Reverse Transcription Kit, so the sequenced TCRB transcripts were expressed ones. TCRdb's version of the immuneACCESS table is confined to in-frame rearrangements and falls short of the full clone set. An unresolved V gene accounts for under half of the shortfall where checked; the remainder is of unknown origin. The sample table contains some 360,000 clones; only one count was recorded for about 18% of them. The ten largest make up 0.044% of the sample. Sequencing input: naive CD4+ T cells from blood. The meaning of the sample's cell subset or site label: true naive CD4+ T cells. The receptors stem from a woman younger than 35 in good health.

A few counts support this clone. CDR3 amino acids: CAWSVTAKRWPQHF. The DNA for the CDR3 is TGTGCCTGGAGTGTGACAGCTAAGCGTTGGCCCCAGCATTTT. V and J are TRBV30 and TRBJ1-5; maybe TRBD1 (5 bases). The germline CDR1 and CDR2 sequences are GTSNPN and SVGIG (reference sequence). The CDR3 sequence is 14 residues long. V was clipped by 0 bases and J by 9 bases, with 15 bases between them. Full variable domain (remainder filled in from reference TRBV30 and TRBJ1-5): SQTIHQWPATLVQPVGSPLSLECTVEGTSNPNLYWYRQAAGRGLQLLFYSVGIGQISSEVPQNLSASRPQDRQFILSSKKLLLSDSGFYLCAWSVTAKRWPQHFGDGTRLSIL.

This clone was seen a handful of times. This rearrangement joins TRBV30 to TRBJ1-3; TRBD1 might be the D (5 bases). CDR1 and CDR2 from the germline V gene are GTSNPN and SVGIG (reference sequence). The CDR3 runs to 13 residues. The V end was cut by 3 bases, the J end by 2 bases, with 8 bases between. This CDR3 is CAWSSGTGNTIYF. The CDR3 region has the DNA TGTGCCTGGAGCTCAGGGACTGGAAACACCATATATTTT.

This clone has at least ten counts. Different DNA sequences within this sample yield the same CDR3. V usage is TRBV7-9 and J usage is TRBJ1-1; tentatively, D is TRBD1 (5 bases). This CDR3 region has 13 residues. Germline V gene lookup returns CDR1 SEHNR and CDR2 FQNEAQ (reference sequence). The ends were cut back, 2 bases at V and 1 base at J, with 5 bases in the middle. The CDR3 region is CASSLQGNTEAFF. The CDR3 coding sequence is TGTGCCAGCAGCTTACAGGGGAACACTGAAGCTTTCTTT.

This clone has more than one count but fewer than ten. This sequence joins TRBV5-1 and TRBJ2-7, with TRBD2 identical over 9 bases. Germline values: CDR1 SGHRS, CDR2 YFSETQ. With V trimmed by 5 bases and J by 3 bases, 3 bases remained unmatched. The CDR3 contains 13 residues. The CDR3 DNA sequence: TGCGCCAGCAGAATTAGCGGGGGCTACGAGCAGTACTTC. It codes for CASRISGGYEQYF.

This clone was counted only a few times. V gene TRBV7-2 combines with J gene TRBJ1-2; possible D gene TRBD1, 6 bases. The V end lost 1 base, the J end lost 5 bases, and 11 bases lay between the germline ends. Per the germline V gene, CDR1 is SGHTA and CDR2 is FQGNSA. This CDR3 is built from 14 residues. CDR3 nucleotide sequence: TGTGCCAGCAGCTTAGAGGGCAGGGGATATGGCTACACCTTC. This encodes CASSLEGRGYGYTF.

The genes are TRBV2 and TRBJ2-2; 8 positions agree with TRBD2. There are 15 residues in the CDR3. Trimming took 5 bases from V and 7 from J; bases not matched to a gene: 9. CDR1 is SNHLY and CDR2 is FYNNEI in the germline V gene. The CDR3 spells CASSIEAGEDGELFF. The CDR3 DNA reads TGTGCCAGCAGTATCGAAGCGGGAGAGGACGGGGAGCTGTTTTTT.

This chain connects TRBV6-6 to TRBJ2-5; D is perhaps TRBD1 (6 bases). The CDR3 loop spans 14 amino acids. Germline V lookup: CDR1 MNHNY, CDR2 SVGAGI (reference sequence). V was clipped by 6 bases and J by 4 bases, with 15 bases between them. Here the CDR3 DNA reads TGTGCCAGCAGCGAGGCAGGGGAGCGAGAGACCCAGTACTTC. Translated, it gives CASSEAGERETQYF.

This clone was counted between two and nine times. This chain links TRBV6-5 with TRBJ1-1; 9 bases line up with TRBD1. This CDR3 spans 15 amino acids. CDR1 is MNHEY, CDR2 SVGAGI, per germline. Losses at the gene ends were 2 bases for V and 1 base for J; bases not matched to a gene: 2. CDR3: CASSYGQGWNTEAFF. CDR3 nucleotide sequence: TGTGCCAGCAGTTACGGACAGGGGTGGAACACTGAAGCTTTCTTT.

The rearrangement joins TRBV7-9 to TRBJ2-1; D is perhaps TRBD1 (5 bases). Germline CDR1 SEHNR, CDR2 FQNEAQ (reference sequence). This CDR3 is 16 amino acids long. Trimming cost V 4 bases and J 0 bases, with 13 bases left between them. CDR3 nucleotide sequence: TGTGCCAGCAGCTACGTCTCAGGGTTCTCCTACAATGAGCAGTTCTTC. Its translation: CASSYVSGFSYNEQFF.

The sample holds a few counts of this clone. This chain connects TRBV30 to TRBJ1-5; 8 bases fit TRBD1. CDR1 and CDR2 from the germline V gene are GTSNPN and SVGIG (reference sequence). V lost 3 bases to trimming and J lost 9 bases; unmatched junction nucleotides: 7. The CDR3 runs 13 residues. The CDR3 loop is CAWSDRGSGPQHF. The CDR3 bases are TGTGCCTGGAGCGACAGGGGTTCGGGGCCCCAGCATTTT.

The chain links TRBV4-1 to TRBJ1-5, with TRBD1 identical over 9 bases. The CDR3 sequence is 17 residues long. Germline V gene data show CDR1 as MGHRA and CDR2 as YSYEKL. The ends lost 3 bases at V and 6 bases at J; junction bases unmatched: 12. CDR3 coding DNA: TGCGCCAGCAGCCAGCCCCAAGGGGACAGGGAGGCTCAGCCCCAGCATTTT. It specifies CASSQPQGDREAQPQHF.

The CDR3 is CASSSLGGVNTEAFF. The DNA of the CDR3 is TGTGCCAGCAGTTCGCTGGGGGGAGTGAACACTGAAGCTTTCTTT. The V gene is TRBV27, the J gene TRBJ1-1, with D tentatively TRBD1 (5 bases). Germline values: CDR1 MNHEY, CDR2 SMNVEV (reference sequence). The CDR3 has 15 residues. Trimming left V 4 bases short and J 0 bases short, with 12 bases between.

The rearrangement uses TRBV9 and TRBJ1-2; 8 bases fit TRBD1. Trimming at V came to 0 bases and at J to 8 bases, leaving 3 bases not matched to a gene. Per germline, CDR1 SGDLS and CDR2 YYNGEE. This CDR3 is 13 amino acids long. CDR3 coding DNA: TGTGCCAGCAGCGTAGGGACAGGGATAGGCTACACCTTC. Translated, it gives CASSVGTGIGYTF.

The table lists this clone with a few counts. This CDR3 reads CSVGGEGAFF. The CDR3 DNA sequence: TGCAGCGTTGGGGGCGAAGGAGCTTTCTTT. This chain links TRBV29-1 with TRBJ1-1, with TRBD1 as a possible D gene (5 bases). The length of the CDR3 is 10 residues. V dropped 4 bases and J dropped 10 bases, with 10 bases sitting between them. Germline V gives CDR1 SQVTM, CDR2 ANQGSEA.

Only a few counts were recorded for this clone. This CDR3 is CASSVEPGSTETQYF. In nucleotides, the CDR3 is TGTGCCAGCAGCGTAGAGCCTGGGAGTACAGAGACCCAGTACTTC. V gene TRBV9 combines with J gene TRBJ2-5, with D perhaps TRBD2 (5 bases). There are 15 residues in the CDR3. Germline loops: CDR1 SGDLS, CDR2 YYNGEE. V lost 0 bases and J 4 bases, leaving 13 bases between the germline ends.

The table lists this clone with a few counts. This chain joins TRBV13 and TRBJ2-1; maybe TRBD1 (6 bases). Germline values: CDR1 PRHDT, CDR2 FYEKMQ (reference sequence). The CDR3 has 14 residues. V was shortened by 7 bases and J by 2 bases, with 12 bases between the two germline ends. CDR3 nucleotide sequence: TGTGCCAGCACGGTGAGGGGGACCTACAATGAGCAGTTCTTC. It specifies CASTVRGTYNEQFF.

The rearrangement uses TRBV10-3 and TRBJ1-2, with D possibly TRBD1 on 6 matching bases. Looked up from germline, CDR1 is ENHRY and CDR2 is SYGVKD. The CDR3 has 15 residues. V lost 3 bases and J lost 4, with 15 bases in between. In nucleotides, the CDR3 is TGTGCCATCAGTGATGGGGTCAGGGGCGGCTATGGCTACACCTTC. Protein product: CAISDGVRGGYGYTF.

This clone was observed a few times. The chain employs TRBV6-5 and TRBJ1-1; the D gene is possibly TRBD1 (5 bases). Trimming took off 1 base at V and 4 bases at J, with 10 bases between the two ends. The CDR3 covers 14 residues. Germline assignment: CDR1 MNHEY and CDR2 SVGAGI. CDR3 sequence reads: CASSYLRGLTEAFF. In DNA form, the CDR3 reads TGTGCCAGCAGTTACTTAAGGGGCCTCACTGAAGCTTTCTTT.

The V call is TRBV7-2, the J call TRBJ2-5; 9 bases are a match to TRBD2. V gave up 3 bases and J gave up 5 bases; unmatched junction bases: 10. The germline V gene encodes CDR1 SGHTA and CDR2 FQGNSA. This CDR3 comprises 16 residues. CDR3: CASSFRGGVMKETQYF. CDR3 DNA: TGTGCCAGCAGCTTTCGCGGGGGGGTGATGAAGGAGACCCAGTACTTC.

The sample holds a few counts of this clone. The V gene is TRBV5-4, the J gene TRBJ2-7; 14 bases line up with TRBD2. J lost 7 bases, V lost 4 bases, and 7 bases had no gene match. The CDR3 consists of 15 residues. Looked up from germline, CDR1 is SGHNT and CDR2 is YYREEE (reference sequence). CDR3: CASSPGLAGVGEQYF. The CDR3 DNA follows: TGTGCCAGCAGCCCGGGACTAGCGGGAGTAGGAGAGCAGTACTTC.